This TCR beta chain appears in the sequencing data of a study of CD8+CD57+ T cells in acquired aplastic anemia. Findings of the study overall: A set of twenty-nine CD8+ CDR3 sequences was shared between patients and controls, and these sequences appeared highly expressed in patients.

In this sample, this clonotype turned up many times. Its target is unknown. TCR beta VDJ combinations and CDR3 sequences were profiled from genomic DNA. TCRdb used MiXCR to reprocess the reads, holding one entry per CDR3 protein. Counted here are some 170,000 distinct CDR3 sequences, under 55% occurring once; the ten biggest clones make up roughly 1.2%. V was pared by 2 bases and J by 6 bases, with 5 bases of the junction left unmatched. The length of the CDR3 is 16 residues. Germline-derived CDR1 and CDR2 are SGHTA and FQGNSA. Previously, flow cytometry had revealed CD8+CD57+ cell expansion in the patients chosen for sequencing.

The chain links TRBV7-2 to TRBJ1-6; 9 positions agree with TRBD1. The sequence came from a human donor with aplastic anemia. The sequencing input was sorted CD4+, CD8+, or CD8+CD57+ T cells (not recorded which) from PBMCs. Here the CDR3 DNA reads TGTGCCAGCAGCTTAACGGGGGGACAGGGTAATTCACCCCTCCACTTT. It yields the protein CASSLTGGQGNSPLHF.